The 2 T cell receptor beta chains given below trace back to one sample, sequenced in a study of molecular identifiers for immune sequencing clone quantification. TCRdb redid the calling of the PCR reads with MiXCR, one entry per CDR3 protein. The data show some 320,000 distinct CDR3 sequences, 20% to 25% seen once. Specimen: naive CD8+ T cells from blood, with Jurkat cell RNA spiked in. The subset here: FACS-sorted CD8+CD4-CCR7+CD45RA+ naive T cells. Receptors were obtained from a human donor in good health. Some libraries in this study had Jurkat cell RNA spiked in.

The chain recombines TRBV7-9 with TRBJ1-4; D not resolved. This CDR3 region has 15 residues. Per germline, CDR1 SEHNR and CDR2 FQNEAQ (reference sequence). Trimming removed 4 bases at V and 7 bases at J, with 16 bases between. CDR3 coding DNA: TGTGCCAGCAGCTCTAAAATGACAAGCGGTGAAAAACTGTTTTTT. As protein: CASSSKMTSGEKLFF.

This clonotype showed up many times. Here the CDR3 reads CASSLIGDQPQHF. The CDR3 nucleotides are TGTGCCAGCAGTTTAATCGGGGATCAGCCCCAGCATTTT. The V call is TRBV28, the J call TRBJ1-5, with D hard to call. Germline V CDR1 and CDR2: MDHEN, SYDVKM. V was clipped by 2 bases and J by 5 bases, with 7 bases between them. The CDR3 consists of 13 residues.